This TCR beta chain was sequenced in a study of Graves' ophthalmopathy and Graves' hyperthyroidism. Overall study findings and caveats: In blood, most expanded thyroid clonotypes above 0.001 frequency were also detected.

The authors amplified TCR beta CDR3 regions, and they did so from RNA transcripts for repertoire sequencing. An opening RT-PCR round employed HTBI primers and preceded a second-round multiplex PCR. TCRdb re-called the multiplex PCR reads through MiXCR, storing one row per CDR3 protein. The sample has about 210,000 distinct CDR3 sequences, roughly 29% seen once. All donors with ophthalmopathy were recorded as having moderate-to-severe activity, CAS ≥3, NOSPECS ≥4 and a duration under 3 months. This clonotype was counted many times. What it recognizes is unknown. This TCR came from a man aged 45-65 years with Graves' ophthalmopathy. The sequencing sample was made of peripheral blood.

The CDR3, as DNA: TGTGCCAGCAGCTTAGGTAGACGTCAAGAGACCCAGTACTTC. Translating gives CASSLGRRQETQYF. The chain carries TRBV27 and TRBJ2-5; D is unresolved. The CDR3 is 14 residues long. In germline, CDR1 is MNHEY, CDR2 SMNVEV (reference sequence). Trimming took off 6 bases at V and 2 bases at J, with 13 bases between the two ends.